These 16 T cell receptor beta chains share one sample of origin, sequenced in a study of blood T cell repertoires in COVID-19. Libraries were prepared by immunoSEQ multiplex PCR; TCRdb keeps only in-frame clonotypes and omits some of them. The repertoire has about 70,000 clones, about four fifths of them found once; the top ten carry around a sixth. Specimen: peripheral blood. Receptors were obtained from an older man who had recovered from COVID-19.

V and J are TRBV19 and TRBJ1-2, with D unclear. Germline assignment: CDR1 LNHDA and CDR2 SQIVND (reference sequence). The CDR3 runs 15 residues. Trimming cost V 1 base and J 4 bases, with 13 bases left between them. The CDR3 here is CASSIAREGLYGYTF. The DNA for the CDR3 is TGTGCCAGTAGTATAGCCCGGGAAGGGCTCTATGGCTACACCTTC.

V and J are TRBV19 and TRBJ2-5, with 9 bases lining up with TRBD2. V dropped 5 bases and J dropped 1; count of bases not matched to a gene: 20. Germline CDR1 reads LNHDA; CDR2 reads SQIVND (reference sequence). This CDR3 region has 20 residues. The CDR3 here is CASSSPRGGSGTSSQETQYF. CDR3 DNA: TGTGCCAGTAGTTCCCCCCGCGGGGGATCCGGGACTAGCTCCCAAGAGACCCAGTACTTC.

This rearrangement joins TRBV7-2 to TRBJ2-5; 8 positions agree with TRBD2. J was trimmed by 3 bases and V by 1 base; bases with no gene match: 1. The CDR3 spans 14 residues. CDR1 is SGHTA and CDR2 is FQGNSA in the germline V gene. The CDR3 region has the DNA TGTGCCAGCAGCTTAGAAGCGGGAGAAGAGACCCAGTACTTC. It specifies CASSLEAGEETQYF.

The V gene is TRBV19, the J gene TRBJ1-5, with a possible D match to TRBD1 (6 bases). This CDR3 comprises 15 residues. The germline CDR1 and CDR2 sequences are LNHDA and SQIVND (reference sequence). The V end lost 3 bases, the J end lost 2 bases, and 11 bases lay between the germline ends. CDR3 loop: CASSIRTAGNQPQHF. The CDR3 DNA reads TGTGCCAGTAGTATTAGGACAGCTGGCAATCAGCCCCAGCATTTT.

The rearrangement joins TRBV11-2 to TRBJ2-7, with 9 bases identical to TRBD1. With V trimmed by 5 bases and J by 6 bases, 8 bases remained unmatched. The CDR3 covers 14 residues. The germline CDR1 and CDR2 sequences are SGHAT and FQNNGV. The CDR3 here is CASSIGQGRGEQYF. For the CDR3, the DNA is TGTGCCAGCAGCATCGGACAGGGGCGAGGCGAGCAGTACTTC.

This sequence joins TRBV18 and TRBJ1-1, with D hard to call. Germline CDR1 reads KGHSH; CDR2 reads LQKENI. The CDR3 runs to 15 residues. Trimming shortened V by 0 bases and J by 5 bases, and 13 bases separated the two germline ends. In DNA, the CDR3 is TGTGCCAGCTCACCACCGTCTTTGAGAGAAACTGAAGCTTTCTTT. It is translated as CASSPPSLRETEAFF.

This clone was seen a handful of times. The genes are TRBV5-1 and TRBJ1-1; D unresolved. Per germline, CDR1 SGHRS and CDR2 YFSETQ. V dropped 6 bases and J dropped 1 base, with 10 bases sitting between them. The CDR3 is 13 amino acids. CDR3 nucleotides: TGCGCCAGCAAGGAGGGATCGAACACTGAAGCTTTCTTT. Translating gives CASKEGSNTEAFF.

The genes are TRBV6-6 and TRBJ2-5; 8 nucleotides agree with TRBD2. The germline gives CDR1 MNHNY, CDR2 SVGAGI (reference sequence). The CDR3 consists of 15 residues. With V trimmed by 0 bases and J by 4 bases, 4 bases remained unmatched. The CDR3 region is CASSYSTLAGETQYF. CDR3 in DNA: TGTGCCAGCAGTTACTCGACTCTAGCGGGAGAGACCCAGTACTTC.

V is TRBV7-9 and J is TRBJ1-2; D might be TRBD1 (6 bases). The CDR3 runs 15 residues. The V gene lost 4 bases and the J gene lost 4 bases, with 16 bases spanning the gap. The germline V gene has CDR1 SEHNR and CDR2 FQNEAQ (reference sequence). The CDR3 nucleotides read TGTGCCAGCAGCTACGGACAGCTCGGCCGCTATGGCTACACCTTC. Its translation is CASSYGQLGRYGYTF.

The chain combines TRBV29-1 with TRBJ1-3, with TRBD1 identical over 7 bases. The V and J ends lost 7 bases and 1 base, in that order; junction bases with no gene match: 4. Germline V gene lookup returns CDR1 SQVTM and CDR2 ANQGSEA. The length of the CDR3 is 13 residues. The CDR3 bases are TGCAGCGCTAGGGACAGATCTGGAAACACCATATATTTT. This sequence encodes CSARDRSGNTIYF.

This clone was observed a single time. The gene calls are TRBV28 and TRBJ2-2, with D uncertain. V lost 3 bases and J 1 base, leaving 6 bases between the germline ends. The germline CDR1 and CDR2 sequences are MDHEN and SYDVKM. CDR3 length equals 14 residues. In DNA form, the CDR3 reads TGTGCCAGCAGTTTTCGGAGGAACACCGGGGAGCTGTTTTTT. This encodes CASSFRRNTGELFF. Combining the CDR3 with reference TRBV28 and TRBJ2-2 gives the whole variable domain DVKVTQSSRYLVKRTGEKVFLECVQDMDHENMFWYRQDPGLGLRLIYFSYDVKMKEKGDIPEGYSVSREKKERFSLILESASTNQTSMYLCASSFRRNTGELFFGEGSRLTVL.

The J gene is TRBJ2-5, the V gene TRBV5-5; 7 bases agree with TRBD1. The CDR3 is 16 amino acids. V lost 4 bases and J lost 4; bases outside the gene matches: 13. CDR1 is SGHKS, CDR2 YYEKEE, per germline (reference sequence). CDR3 nucleotide sequence: TGTGCCAGCAGCCCCTACCCCGGCGCAGGGGGAGAGACCCAGTACTTC. It yields the protein CASSPYPGAGGETQYF.

The chain employs TRBV18 and TRBJ2-5; 7 bases are a match to TRBD1. The trim removed 4 bases at V and 3 bases at J, leaving 2 bases unmatched. This CDR3 spans 13 amino acids. The germline V gene encodes CDR1 KGHSH and CDR2 LQKENI. The CDR3 sequence: CASSLGQKETQYF. The DNA for the CDR3 is TGTGCCAGCTCACTGGGACAGAAAGAGACCCAGTACTTC.

The CDR3 spells CASSRDSLLSQFF. The CDR3 DNA sequence: TGTGCCAGCAGCCGTGACAGTCTCCTCTCGCAGTTCTTC. The chain carries TRBV7-9 and TRBJ2-1, with D perhaps matching TRBD1 (5 bases). Germline values: CDR1 SEHNR, CDR2 FQNEAQ (reference sequence). The CDR3 has 13 residues. V lost 5 bases, J lost 12 bases, and 17 bases lay in between.

J is TRBJ1-2 and V is TRBV28; TRBD1 might be the D (5 bases). The CDR3 loop spans 13 amino acids. Trimming removed 3 bases from V and 5 bases from J, with 10 bases in between. Germline CDR1 and CDR2: MDHEN and SYDVKM. The CDR3 loop is CASSFRVVYGYTF. CDR3 coding DNA: TGTGCCAGCAGTTTCAGGGTAGTATATGGCTACACCTTC.

This clone was found a few times. At one of its ends the junction is not consistent with the germline gene, which may arise from a read error. The CDR3 DNA is TGTGCCAGCAGCGTAGCTAGCGGGGAGCCGTTCTTC. Its protein product is CASSVASGEPFF. This chain joins TRBV9 and TRBJ2-1; 9 bases align to TRBD2. Germline CDR1 is SGDLS and CDR2 is YYNGEE. This CDR3 contains 12 residues.